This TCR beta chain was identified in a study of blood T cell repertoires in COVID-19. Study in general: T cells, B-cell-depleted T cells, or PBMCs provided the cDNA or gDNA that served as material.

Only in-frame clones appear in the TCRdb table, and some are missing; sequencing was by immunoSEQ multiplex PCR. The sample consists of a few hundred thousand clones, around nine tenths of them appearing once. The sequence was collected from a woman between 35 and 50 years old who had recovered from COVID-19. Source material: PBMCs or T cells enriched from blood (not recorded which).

The CDR3 nucleotides read TGTGCCACCAGACGGGGGGCGCTGGGCTACACCTTC. It specifies CATRRGALGYTF. This chain connects TRBV12-3 or TRBV12-4 to TRBJ1-2, with D perhaps TRBD1 (6 bases). Trimming shortened V by 10 bases and J by 8 bases, and 17 bases separated the two germline ends. This CDR3 region has 12 residues.